This TCR beta chain was retrieved from a study of blood T cell repertoires in COVID-19. The data were produced by immunoSEQ multiplex PCR, yet TCRdb's version contains in-frame clones alone and is incomplete. The sample has 77,000 or so clones; roughly 89% are singletons. The V gene's germline CDR1 is MGHRA and CDR2 YSYEKL. Trimming shortened V by 4 bases and J by 2 bases, and 11 bases separated the two germline ends. CDR3 size: 14 residues. This sequence joins TRBV4-1 and TRBJ1-1; D unresolved. The clonotype was recovered from a man between 45 and 60 years old with active COVID-19. The sequenced material came from peripheral blood. In DNA form, the CDR3 reads TGCGCCAGCAGCCTCCGCGGGGATAACACTGAAGCTTTCTTT. It is translated as CASSLRGDNTEAFF.